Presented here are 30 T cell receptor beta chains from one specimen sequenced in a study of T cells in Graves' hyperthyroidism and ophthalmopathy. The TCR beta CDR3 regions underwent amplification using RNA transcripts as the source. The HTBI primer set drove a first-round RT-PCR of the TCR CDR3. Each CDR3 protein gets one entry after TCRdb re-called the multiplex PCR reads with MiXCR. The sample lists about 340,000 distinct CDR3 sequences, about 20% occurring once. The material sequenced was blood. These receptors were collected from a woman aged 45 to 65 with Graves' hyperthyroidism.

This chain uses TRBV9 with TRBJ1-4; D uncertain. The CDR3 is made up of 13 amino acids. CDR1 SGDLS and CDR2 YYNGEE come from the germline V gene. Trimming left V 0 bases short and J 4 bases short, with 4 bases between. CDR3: CASSVEGNEKLFF. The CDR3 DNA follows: TGTGCCAGCAGCGTAGAGGGTAATGAAAAACTGTTTTTT.

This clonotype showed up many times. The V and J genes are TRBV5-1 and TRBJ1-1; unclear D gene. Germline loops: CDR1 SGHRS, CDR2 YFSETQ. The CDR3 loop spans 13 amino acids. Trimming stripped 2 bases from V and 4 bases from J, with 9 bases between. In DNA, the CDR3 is TGCGCCAGCAGCTTTAACGGAGGCACTGAAGCTTTCTTT. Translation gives CASSFNGGTEAFF.

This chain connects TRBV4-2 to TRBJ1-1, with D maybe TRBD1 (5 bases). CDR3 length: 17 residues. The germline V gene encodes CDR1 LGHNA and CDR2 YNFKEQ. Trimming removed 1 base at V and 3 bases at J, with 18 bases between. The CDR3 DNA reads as TGTGCCAGCAGCCAAGTGGGGCAGGGTTTTTTCGACACTGAAGCTTTCTTT. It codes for CASSQVGQGFFDTEAFF.

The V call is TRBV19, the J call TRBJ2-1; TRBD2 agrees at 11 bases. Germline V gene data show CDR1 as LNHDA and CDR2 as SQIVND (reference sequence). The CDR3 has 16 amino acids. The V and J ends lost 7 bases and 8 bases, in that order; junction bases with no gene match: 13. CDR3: CASTVAGSGGAYEQFF. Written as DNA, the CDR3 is TGTGCCAGTACCGTGGCAGGTAGCGGGGGGGCTTATGAGCAGTTCTTC.

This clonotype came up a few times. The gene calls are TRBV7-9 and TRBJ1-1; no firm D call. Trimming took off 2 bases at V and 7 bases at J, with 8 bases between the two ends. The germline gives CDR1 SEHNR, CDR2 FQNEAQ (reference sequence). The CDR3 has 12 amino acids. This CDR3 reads CASSLIDGEAFF. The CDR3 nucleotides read TGTGCCAGCAGCTTAATAGACGGTGAAGCTTTCTTT. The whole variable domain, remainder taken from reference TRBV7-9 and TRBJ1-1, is DTGVSQNPRHKITKRGQNVTFRCDPISEHNRLYWYRQTLGQGPEFLTYFQNEAQLEKSRLLSDRFSAERPKGSFSTLEIQRTEQGDSAMYLCASSLIDGEAFFGQGTRLTVV.

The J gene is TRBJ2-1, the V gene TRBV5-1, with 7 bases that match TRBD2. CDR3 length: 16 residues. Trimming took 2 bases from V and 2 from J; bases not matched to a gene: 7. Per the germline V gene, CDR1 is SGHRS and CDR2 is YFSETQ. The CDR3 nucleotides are TGCGCCAGCAGCTTTACCGGGGGGTCCGCCTACAATGAGCAGTTCTTC. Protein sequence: CASSFTGGSAYNEQFF.

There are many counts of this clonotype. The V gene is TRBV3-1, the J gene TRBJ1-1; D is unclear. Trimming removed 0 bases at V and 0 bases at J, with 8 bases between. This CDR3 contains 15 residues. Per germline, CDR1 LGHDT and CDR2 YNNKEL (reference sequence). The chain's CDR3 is CASSQDYGVNTEAFF. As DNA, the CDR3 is TGTGCCAGCAGCCAAGATTACGGGGTGAACACTGAAGCTTTCTTT.

DNA of the CDR3: TGTGCCAGCAGCACCGGAGGGAAGACAGATACGCAGTATTTT. Protein sequence: CASSTGGKTDTQYF. The chain recombines TRBV28 with TRBJ2-3; D perhaps matches TRBD2 (6 bases). Trimming pared 6 bases from V and 3 bases from J, leaving 13 bases between. Germline V CDR1 and CDR2: MDHEN, SYDVKM. This CDR3 comprises 14 residues.

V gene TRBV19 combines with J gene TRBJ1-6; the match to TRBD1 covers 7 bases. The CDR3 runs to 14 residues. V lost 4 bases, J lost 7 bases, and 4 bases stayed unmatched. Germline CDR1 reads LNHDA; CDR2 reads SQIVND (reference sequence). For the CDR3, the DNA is TGTGCCAGTAGTACGACAGGGTTGAATTCACCCCTCCACTTT. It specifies CASSTTGLNSPLHF.

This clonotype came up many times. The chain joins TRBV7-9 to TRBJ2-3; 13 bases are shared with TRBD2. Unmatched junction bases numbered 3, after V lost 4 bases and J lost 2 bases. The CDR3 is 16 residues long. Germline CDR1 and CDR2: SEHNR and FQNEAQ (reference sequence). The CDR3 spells CASSSGLAGVTDTQYF. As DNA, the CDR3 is TGTGCCAGCAGCTCCGGACTAGCGGGGGTCACAGATACGCAGTATTTT.

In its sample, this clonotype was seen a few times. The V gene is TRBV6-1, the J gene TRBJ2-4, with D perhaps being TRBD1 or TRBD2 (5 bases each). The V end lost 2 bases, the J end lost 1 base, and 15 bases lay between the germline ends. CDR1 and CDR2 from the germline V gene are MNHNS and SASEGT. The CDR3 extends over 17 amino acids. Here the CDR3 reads CASSEWTGLEAKNIQYF. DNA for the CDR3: TGTGCCAGCAGTGAATGGACGGGGCTGGAGGCCAAAAACATTCAGTACTTC.

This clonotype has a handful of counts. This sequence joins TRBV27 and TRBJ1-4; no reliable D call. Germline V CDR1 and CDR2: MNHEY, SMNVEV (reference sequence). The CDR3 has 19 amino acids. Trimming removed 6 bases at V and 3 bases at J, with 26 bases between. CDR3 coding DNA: TGTGCCAGCAGGAATTCAAAATACGCTTTCGGGGATGCTAATGAAAAACTGTTTTTT. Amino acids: CASRNSKYAFGDANEKLFF.

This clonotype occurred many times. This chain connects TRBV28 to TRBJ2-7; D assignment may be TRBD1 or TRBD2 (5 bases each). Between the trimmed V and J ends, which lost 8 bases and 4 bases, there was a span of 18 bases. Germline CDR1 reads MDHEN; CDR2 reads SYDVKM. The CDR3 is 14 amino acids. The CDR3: CASGGRQGGYEQYF. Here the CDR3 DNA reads TGTGCCAGCGGAGGAAGGCAGGGTGGGTACGAGCAGTACTTC.

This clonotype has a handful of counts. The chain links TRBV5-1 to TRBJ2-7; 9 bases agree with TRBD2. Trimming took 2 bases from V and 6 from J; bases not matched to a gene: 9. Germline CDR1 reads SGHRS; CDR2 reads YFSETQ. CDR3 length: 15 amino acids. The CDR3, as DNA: TGCGCCAGCAGCTTCGGGCCAGCGGGAGGAGGCGAGCAGTACTTC. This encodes CASSFGPAGGGEQYF. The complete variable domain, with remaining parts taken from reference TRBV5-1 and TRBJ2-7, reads KAGVTQTPRYLIKTRGQQVTLSCSPISGHRSVSWYQQTPGQGLQFLFEYFSETQRNKGNFPGRFSGRQFSNSRSEMNVSTLELGDSALYLCASSFGPAGGGEQYFGPGTRLTVT.

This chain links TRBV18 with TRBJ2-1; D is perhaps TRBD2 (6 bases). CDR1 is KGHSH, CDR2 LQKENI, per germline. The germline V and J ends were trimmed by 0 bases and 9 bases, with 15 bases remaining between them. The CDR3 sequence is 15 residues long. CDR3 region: CASSPPGLGGVEQFF. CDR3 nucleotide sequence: TGTGCCAGCTCACCACCAGGGCTGGGGGGAGTTGAGCAGTTCTTC.

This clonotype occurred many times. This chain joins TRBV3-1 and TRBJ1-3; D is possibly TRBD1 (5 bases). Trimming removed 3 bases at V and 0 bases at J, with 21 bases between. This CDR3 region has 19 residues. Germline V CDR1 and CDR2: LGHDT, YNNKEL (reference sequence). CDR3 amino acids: CASSHSPKGSPTSGNTIYF. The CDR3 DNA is TGTGCCAGCAGCCACTCTCCGAAGGGGAGCCCAACCTCTGGAAACACCATATATTTT.

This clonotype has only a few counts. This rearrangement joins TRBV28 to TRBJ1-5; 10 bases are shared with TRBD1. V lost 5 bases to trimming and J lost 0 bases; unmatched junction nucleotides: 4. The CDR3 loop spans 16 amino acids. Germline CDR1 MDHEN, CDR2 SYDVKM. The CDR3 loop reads CASSTRTGGSNQPQHF. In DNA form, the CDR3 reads TGTGCCAGCAGTACCAGGACAGGGGGTAGCAATCAGCCCCAGCATTTT.

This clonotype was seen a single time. The CDR3 sequence is CASSSGREGATGELFF. In nucleotides, the CDR3 is TGTGCCAGCAGTTCAGGGCGGGAGGGCGCCACCGGGGAGCTGTTTTTT. The chain employs TRBV6-2 or TRBV6-3 and TRBJ2-2; 9 bases match TRBD2. V lost 4 bases to trimming and J lost 4 bases; unmatched junction nucleotides: 7. The CDR3 contains 16 residues. Germline lookup yields CDR1 MNHEY and CDR2 SVGEGT.

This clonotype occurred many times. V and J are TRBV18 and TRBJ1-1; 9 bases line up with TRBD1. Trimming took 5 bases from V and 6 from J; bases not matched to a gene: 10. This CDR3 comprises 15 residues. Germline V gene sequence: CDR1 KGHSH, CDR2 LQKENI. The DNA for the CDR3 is TGTGCCAGCTCAACCTACCGGGACAGGGACTCTGAAGCTTTCTTT. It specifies CASSTYRDRDSEAFF.

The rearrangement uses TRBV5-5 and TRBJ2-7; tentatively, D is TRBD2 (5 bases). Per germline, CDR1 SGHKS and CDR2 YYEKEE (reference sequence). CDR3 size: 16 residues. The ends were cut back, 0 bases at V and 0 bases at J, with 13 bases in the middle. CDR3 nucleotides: TGTGCCAGCAGCTTGGAAACGGGGTTCATCTCCTACGAGCAGTACTTC. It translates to CASSLETGFISYEQYF.

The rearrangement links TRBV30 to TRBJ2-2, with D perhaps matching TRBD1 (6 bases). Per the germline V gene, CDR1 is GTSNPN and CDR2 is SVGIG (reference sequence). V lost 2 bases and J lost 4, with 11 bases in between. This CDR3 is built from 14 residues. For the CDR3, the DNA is TGTGCCTGGAGTAGGGGGTTGAGCACCGGGGAGCTGTTTTTT. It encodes CAWSRGLSTGELFF.

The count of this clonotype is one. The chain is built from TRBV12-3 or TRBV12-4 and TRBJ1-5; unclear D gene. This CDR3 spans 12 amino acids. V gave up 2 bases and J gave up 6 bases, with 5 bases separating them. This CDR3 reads CASSLPPQPQHF. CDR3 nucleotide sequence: TGTGCCAGCAGTTTACCCCCTCAGCCCCAGCATTTT.

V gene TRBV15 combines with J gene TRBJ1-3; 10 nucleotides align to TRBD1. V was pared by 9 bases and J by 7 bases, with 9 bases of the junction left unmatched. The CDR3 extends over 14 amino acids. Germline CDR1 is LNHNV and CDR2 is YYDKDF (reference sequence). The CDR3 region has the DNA TGTGCCACAAGCCGGGACAGGGGCCTCAACACCATATATTTT. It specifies CATSRDRGLNTIYF. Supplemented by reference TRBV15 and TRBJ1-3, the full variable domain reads DAMVIQNPRYQVTQFGKPVTLSCSQTLNHNVMYWYQQKSSQAPKLLFHYYDKDFNNEADTPDNFQSRRPNTSFCFLDIRSPGLGDTAMYLCATSRDRGLNTIYFGEGSWLTVV.

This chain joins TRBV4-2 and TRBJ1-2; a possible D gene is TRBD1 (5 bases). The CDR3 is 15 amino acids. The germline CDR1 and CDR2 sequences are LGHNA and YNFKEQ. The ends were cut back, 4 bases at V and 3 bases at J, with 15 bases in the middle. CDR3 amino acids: CASSPNLQDDYGYTF. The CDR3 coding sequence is TGTGCCAGCAGCCCTAACCTACAGGATGACTATGGCTACACCTTC.

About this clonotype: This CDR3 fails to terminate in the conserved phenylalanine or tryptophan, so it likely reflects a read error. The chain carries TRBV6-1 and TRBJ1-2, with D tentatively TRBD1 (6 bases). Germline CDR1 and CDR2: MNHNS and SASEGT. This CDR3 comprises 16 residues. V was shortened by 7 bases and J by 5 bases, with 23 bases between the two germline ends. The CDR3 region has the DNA TGTGCCAGCAAACGGGGGACGGGGGGCGAACAATATGGCTACACCCTC. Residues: CASKRGTGGEQYGYTL.

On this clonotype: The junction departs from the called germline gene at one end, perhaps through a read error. For the CDR3, the DNA is TGTGCCAGCAGTTTAGGGGGGTTTGGCTATGGCTACACCTTC. This sequence encodes CASSLGGFGYGYTF. The chain carries TRBV11-2 and TRBJ1-2; the D gene is possibly TRBD1 (6 bases). This CDR3 is built from 14 residues. CDR1 SGHAT and CDR2 FQNNGV come from the germline V gene.

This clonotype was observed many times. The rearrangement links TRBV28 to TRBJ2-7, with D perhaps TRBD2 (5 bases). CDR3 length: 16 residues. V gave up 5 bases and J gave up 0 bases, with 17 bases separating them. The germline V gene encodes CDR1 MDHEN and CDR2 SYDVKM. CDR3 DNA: TGTGCCAGCAGTCTCACCCCGGGAAAAAGCTCCTACGAGCAGTACTTC. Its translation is CASSLTPGKSSYEQYF.

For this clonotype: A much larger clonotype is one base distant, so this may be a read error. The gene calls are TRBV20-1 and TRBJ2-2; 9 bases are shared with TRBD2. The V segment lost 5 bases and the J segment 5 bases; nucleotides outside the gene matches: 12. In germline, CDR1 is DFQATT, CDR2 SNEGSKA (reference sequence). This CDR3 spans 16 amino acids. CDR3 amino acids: CSASTSAGGGTGELFF. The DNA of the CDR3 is TGCAGTGCTTCCACCTCAGCGGGAGGAGGTACCGGGGAGCTGTTTTTT.

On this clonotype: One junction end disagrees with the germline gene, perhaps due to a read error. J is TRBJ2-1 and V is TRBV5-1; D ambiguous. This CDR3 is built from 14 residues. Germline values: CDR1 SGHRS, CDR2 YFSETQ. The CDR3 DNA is TGTGCCAGCAGCTGGAGCTGGGCCGACAATGAGCAGTTCTTC. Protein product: CASSWSWADNEQFF.

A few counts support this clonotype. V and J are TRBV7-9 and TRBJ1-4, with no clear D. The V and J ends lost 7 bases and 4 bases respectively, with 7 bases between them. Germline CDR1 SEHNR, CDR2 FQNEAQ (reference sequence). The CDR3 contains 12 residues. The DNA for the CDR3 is TGTGCCAGCACCAGAAGTAATGAAAAACTGTTTTTT. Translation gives CASTRSNEKLFF.